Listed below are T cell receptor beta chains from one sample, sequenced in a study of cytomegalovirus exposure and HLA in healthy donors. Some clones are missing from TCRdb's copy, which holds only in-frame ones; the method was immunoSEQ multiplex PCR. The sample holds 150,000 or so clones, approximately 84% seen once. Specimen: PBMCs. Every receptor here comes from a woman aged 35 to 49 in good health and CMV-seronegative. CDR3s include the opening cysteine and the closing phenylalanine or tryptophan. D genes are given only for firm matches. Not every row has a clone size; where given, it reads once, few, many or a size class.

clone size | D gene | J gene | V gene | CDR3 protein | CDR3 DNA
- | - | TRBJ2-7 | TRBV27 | CASSLNVLAYEQYF | TGTGCCAGCAGTTTAAACGTTTTAGCCTACGAGCAGTACTTC
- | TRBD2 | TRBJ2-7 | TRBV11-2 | CASRKTSGRYYEQYF | TGTGCCAGCAGAAAAACTAGCGGGAGGTATTACGAGCAGTACTTC
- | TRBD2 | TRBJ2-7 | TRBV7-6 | CASSPSGSSYEQYF | TGTGCCAGCAGCCCTAGCGGGAGCTCCTACGAGCAGTACTTC
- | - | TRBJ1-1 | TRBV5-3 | CARSLLAGLGNTEAFF | TGTGCCAGAAGCTTGTTGGCGGGGTTGGGGAACACTGAAGCTTTCTTT
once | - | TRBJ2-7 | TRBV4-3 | CASSQDGVSYEQYF | TGCGCCAGCAGCCAAGACGGGGTTTCCTACGAGCAGTACTTC
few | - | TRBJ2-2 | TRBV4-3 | CASSQGDRDWNTGELFF | TGCGCCAGCAGCCAGGGCGACAGGGACTGGAACACCGGGGAGCTGTTTTTT
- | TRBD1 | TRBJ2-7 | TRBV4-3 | CASSQGTGGAYEQYF | TGCGCCAGCAGCCAAGGGACAGGGGGCGCCTACGAGCAGTACTTC
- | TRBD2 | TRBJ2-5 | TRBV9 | CASSPSAGGPEETQYF | TGTGCCAGCAGCCCCTCAGCGGGAGGGCCGGAGGAGACCCAGTACTTC
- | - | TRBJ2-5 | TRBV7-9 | CASSSRVETQYF | TGTGCCAGCAGCTCCCGGGTAGAGACCCAGTACTTC
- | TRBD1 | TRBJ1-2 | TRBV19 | CASSSNRDRPPSLYGYTF | TGTGCCAGTAGTTCGAACCGGGACAGGCCCCCCTCATTGTATGGCTACACCTTC
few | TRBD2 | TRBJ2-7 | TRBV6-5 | CASSYVAGVGEQYF | TGTGCCAGCAGTTACGTAGCGGGAGTGGGGGAGCAGTACTTC
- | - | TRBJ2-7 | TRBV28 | CASSFPAAYEQYF | TGTGCCAGCAGTTTTCCGGCGGCATACGAGCAGTACTTC
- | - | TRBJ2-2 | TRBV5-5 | CASSLKPPAGELFF | TGTGCCAGCAGCTTGAAACCGCCAGCGGGGGAGCTGTTTTTT
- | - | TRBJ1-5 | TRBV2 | CASSGKRGIPQPQHF | TGTGCCAGCAGTGGCAAAAGGGGGATCCCCCAGCCCCAGCATTTT
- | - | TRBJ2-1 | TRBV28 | CASSLSPGQLIF | TGTGCCAGCAGTTTATCCCCCGGACAGTTGATCTTC
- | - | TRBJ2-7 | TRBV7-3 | CASSLTESGEQYF | TGTGCCAGCAGCTTGACCGAATCGGGGGAGCAGTACTTC
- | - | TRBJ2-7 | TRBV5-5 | CASSSGIEQYF | TGTGCCAGCAGCTCAGGGATCGAGCAGTACTTC
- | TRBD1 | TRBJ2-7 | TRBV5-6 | CASSLGDREIYEQYF | TGTGCCAGCAGCTTGGGGGACAGGGAAATCTACGAGCAGTACTTC
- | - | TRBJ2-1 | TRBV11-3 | CASSLPQNNEQFF | TGTGCCAGCAGCTTGCCCCAGAACAATGAGCAGTTCTTC
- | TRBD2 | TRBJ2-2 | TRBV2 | CASSGLAGNTGELFF | TGTGCCAGCAGTGGGTTAGCGGGTAACACCGGGGAGCTGTTTTTT
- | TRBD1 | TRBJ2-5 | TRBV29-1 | CSVAGGDGTQYF | TGCAGCGTTGCAGGGGGCGACGGGACCCAGTACTTC
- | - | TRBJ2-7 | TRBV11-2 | CASSLQYEQYF | TGTGCCAGCAGCTTACAGTACGAGCAGTACTTC
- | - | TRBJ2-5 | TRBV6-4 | CASSEEAWETQYF | TGTGCCAGCAGTGAAGAGGCCTGGGAGACCCAGTACTTC
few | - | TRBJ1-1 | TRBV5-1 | CASSLLPGESYAEAFF | TGCGCCAGCAGCTTGCTGCCAGGGGAGAGTTACGCTGAAGCTTTCTTT
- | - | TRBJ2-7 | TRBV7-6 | CASSLEQSSGLTYEQYF | TGTGCCAGCAGCTTAGAGCAATCCAGCGGGTTGACCTACGAGCAGTACTTC
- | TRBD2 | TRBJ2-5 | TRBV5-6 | CATWTSGQETQYF | TGTGCCACCTGGACTAGCGGCCAAGAGACCCAGTACTTC
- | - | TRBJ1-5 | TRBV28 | CASTTGNRNQPQHF | TGTGCCAGCACAACGGGGAATAGAAATCAGCCCCAGCATTTT
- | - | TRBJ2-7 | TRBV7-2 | CASSLGRRVSGGQYF | TGTGCCAGCAGCTTAGGACGGCGGGTGAGCGGTGGGCAGTACTTC
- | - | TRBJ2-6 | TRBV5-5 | CASSLDPGVGGANVLTF | TGTGCCAGCAGCTTGGATCCCGGGGTTGGTGGGGCCAACGTCCTGACTTTC
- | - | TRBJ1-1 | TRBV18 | CASSPGRGTEAFF | TGTGCCAGCTCACCGGGCCGAGGGACTGAAGCTTTCTTT
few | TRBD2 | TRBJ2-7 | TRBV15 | CATSTGTSETYEQYF | TGTGCCACCAGCACCGGGACTAGCGAAACATACGAGCAGTACTTC
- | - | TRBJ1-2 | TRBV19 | CASSIKADYGYTF | TGTGCCAGTAGTATAAAGGCGGACTATGGCTACACCTTC
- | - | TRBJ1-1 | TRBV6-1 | CASRPTVNTEAFF | TGTGCCAGCAGACCGACAGTGAACACTGAAGCTTTCTTT
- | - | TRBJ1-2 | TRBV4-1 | CASSQDWDFSGYTF | TGCGCCAGCAGCCAAGATTGGGACTTCTCTGGCTACACCTTC
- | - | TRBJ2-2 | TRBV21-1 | CASSKVEASPGELFF | TGTGCCAGCAGCAAAGTTGAGGCGAGCCCCGGGGAGCTGTTTTTT
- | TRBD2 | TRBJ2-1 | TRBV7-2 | CASSALAGGSYNEQFF | TGTGCCAGCAGCGCACTAGCGGGAGGTTCCTACAATGAGCAGTTCTTC
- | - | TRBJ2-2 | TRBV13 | CASSPEDTTGELFF | TGTGCCAGCAGCCCAGAAGACACCACCGGGGAGCTGTTTTTT
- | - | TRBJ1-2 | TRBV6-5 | CASRRQGSYTF | TGTGCCAGCAGGAGGCAGGGATCCTACACCTTC
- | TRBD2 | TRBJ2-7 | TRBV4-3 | CASSQDRGGLGVYEQYF | TGCGCCAGCAGCCAAGATAGGGGAGGACTAGGGGTTTACGAGCAGTACTTC
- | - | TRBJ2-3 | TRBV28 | CASSLFRVGGDTQYF | TGTGCCAGCAGTTTATTCAGGGTAGGGGGAGATACGCAGTATTTT
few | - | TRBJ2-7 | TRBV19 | CASSIDVRPYEQYF | TGTGCCAGTAGTATAGATGTCAGGCCCTACGAGCAGTACTTC